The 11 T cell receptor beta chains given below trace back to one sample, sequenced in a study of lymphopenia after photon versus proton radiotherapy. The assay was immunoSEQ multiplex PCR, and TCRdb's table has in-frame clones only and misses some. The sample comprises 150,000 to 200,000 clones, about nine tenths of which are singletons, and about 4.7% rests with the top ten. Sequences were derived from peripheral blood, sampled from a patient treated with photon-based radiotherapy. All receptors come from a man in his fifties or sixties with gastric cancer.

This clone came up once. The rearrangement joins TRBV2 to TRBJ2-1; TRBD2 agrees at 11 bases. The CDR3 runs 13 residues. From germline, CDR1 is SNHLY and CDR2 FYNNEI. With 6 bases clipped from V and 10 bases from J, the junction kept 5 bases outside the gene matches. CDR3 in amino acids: CASRGTSGWEQFF. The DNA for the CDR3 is TGTGCCAGCAGGGGGACTAGCGGTTGGGAGCAGTTCTTC.

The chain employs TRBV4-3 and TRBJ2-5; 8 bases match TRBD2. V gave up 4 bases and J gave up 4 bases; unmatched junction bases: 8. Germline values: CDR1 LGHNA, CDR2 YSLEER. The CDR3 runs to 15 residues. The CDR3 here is CASSPRLATGETQYF. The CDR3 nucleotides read TGCGCCAGCAGCCCCCGACTAGCGACGGGAGAGACCCAGTACTTC.

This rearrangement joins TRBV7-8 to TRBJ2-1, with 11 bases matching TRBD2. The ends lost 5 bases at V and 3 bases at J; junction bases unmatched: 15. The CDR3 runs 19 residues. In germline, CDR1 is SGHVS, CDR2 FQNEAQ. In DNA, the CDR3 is TGTGCCAGCAGCGCAGCCCGACTAGCGGGACGCATCGTCTACAATGAGCAGTTCTTC. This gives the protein CASSAARLAGRIVYNEQFF.

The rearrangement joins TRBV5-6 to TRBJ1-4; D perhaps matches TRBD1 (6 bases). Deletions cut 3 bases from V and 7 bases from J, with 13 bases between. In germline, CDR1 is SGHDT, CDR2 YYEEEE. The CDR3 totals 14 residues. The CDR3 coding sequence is TGTGCCAGCAGCTCCACAGGGATAGGTGAAAAACTGTTTTTT. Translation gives CASSSTGIGEKLFF.

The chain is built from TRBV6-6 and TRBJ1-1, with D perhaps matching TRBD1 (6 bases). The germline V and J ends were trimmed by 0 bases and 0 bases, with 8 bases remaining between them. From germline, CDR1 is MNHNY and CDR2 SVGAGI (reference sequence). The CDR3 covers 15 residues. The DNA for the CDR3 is TGTGCCAGCAGTTACTCCGGACAGCTGAACACTGAAGCTTTCTTT. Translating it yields CASSYSGQLNTEAFF.

The CDR3 is CASSLRTGLIYGYTF. Here the CDR3 DNA reads TGTGCCAGCAGTTTGCGGACAGGGTTAATCTATGGCTACACCTTC. The V and J genes are TRBV28 and TRBJ1-2; 8 nucleotides match TRBD1. V trimming: 3 bases; J trimming: 4 bases; junction bases outside the gene matches: 7. The CDR3 contains 15 residues. Germline-derived CDR1 and CDR2 are MDHEN and SYDVKM.

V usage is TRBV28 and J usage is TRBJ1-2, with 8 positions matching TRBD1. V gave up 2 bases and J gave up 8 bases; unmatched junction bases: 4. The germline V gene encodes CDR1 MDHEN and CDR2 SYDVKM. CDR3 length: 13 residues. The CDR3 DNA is TGTGCCAGCAGTTTACAGGGGGCGCGGGGCTACACCTTC. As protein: CASSLQGARGYTF.

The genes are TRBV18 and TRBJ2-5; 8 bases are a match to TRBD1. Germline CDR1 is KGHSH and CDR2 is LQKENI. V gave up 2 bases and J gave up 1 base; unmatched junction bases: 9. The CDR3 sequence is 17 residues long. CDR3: CASSPITGGITQETQYF. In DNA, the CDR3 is TGTGCCAGCTCACCAATAACAGGGGGGATAACCCAAGAGACCCAGTACTTC.

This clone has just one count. The CDR3 reads CASSPPAVDYGYTF. CDR3 nucleotides: TGTGCCAGCAGCCCGCCGGCTGTGGACTATGGCTACACCTTC. The chain joins TRBV7-9 to TRBJ1-2; no clear D gene. Deletions cut 5 bases from V and 3 bases from J, with 13 bases between. CDR3 length equals 14 residues. Germline V gene data show CDR1 as SEHNR and CDR2 as FQNEAQ (reference sequence).

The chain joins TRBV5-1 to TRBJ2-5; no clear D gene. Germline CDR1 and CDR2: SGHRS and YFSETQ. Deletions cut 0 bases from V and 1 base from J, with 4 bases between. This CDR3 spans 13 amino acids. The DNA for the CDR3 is TGCGCCAGCAGCTTGGTCGTCCAAGAGACCCAGTACTTC. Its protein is CASSLVVQETQYF.

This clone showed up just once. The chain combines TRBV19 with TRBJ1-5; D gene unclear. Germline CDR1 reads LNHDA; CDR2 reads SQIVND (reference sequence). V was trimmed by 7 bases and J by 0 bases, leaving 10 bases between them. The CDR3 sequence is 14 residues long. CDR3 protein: CASMGGYSNQPQHF. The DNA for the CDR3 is TGTGCCAGTATGGGAGGGTATAGCAATCAGCCCCAGCATTTT.